Detailed here is one TCR beta chain. The antigen remains undetermined. Sequencing was performed with immunoSEQ multiplex PCR; in TCRdb, only in-frame clones are kept and a portion is missing. This sample carries 130,000 or so clones, approximately 88% of them seen once, and the ten largest clones take roughly 3.2%. This sample was included in a study of PD-L1 blockade in urothelial cancer. Findings and caveats of the study: Patients with below-median pretreatment blood clonality survived longer.

Germline lookup yields CDR1 SEHNR and CDR2 FQNEAQ (reference sequence). The CDR3 contains 14 residues. Trimming took off 0 bases at V and 5 bases at J, with 8 bases between the two ends. The time point denotes: pretreatment peripheral blood. The TCR was taken from a man in his fifties or sixties with urothelial cancer. This material consisted of PBMCs, taken around atezolizumab (anti-PD-L1) treatment. This chain connects TRBV7-9 to TRBJ2-1; D ambiguous. Here the CDR3 DNA reads TGTGCCAGCAGCTTAGCCCACGTAGACAATGAGCAGTTCTTC. Its protein is CASSLAHVDNEQFF.